Sequencing of this TCR beta chain was carried out in a study of OX40 agonist ivuxolimab in advanced cancers. Study details: Dose-escalation patients had hepatocellular carcinoma, melanoma, renal cell or head and neck cancer. Prior anti-PD-1, anti-PD-L1 or anti-CTLA-4 therapy did not bar entry, and 40% to 45% had some. Aged roughly 20 to 85 with a mean of roughly 63 years, they were 75% to 85% male.

Comments on this clone: Antigen unknown.

Sequencing was performed with immunoSEQ multiplex PCR; in TCRdb, only in-frame clones are kept and a portion is missing. The sample has 45,000 to 70,000 clones, more than 70% seen once. General study results and limits: Also present in some nonresponders was a low level of normalized T-cell clonal expansion.

The CDR3 covers 15 residues. V was trimmed by 10 bases and J by 2 bases, leaving 18 bases between them. CDR1 is MNHEY, CDR2 SVGAGI, per germline. The chain uses TRBV6-5 and TRBJ1-5; TRBD1 might be the D (5 bases). The receptor comes from an adult with an advanced solid tumor such as melanoma, head and neck, liver or kidney cancer. The specimen comprised CD4+ or CD8+ T cells sorted from blood, sampled in a trial of the OX40 agonist ivuxolimab. The chain's CDR3 is CATRRDPTGNQPQHF. The CDR3 nucleotides read TGTGCCACCAGGAGGGACCCGACCGGCAATCAGCCCCAGCATTTT.